The T cell receptor beta chain described here comes from a study of blood T cell repertoires in COVID-19. Study context: The samples span acute and convalescent COVID-19 from the United States, Italy and Spain. Sources were T cells, B-cell-depleted T cells, or PBMCs; the material itself was cDNA or gDNA.

There are 18 residues in the CDR3. V was pared by 0 bases and J by 8 bases, with 9 bases of the junction left unmatched. Per germline, CDR1 LGHNT and CDR2 FRNRAP. The assay was immunoSEQ multiplex PCR, and TCRdb's table has in-frame clones only and misses some. The repertoire holds about 51,000 clones, with about 91% as singletons. The chain joins TRBV12-5 to TRBJ2-1; 14 bases align to TRBD2. The sequence was obtained from a man aged 45 to 65 with acute or convalescent COVID-19. The sequenced sample consisted of peripheral blood. The CDR3 loop reads CASGLVSTSGGAWDEQFF. The CDR3 DNA follows: TGTGCTAGTGGTTTGGTCTCGACTAGCGGGGGGGCCTGGGATGAGCAGTTCTTC.